Included here is one T cell receptor (beta chain) sequence, with context. What it binds is unknown. In terms of origin and age, donors were healthy Caucasian individuals from Russia aged roughly 6 to 90. With a J-beta primer mix and a sample-barcoded 5' primer, a second PCR ran about 7 to 12 cycles. Each cDNA molecule received a tag from a template-switch adaptor that had 12 random nucleotides. TCRdb analysed the 5' RACE reads with MiXCR anew, one entry per CDR3 protein. The data hold about 830,000 distinct CDR3 sequences, with about three fifths observed a single time. This record belongs to a study of blood T cells in healthy people across ages. The CDR3 covers 12 residues. Trimming stripped 3 bases from V and 5 bases from J, with 8 bases between. General study results and limits: In long-lived donors, naive CD4+ cell counts and diversity exceeded those of aged donors.

The sequence was collected from a man aged 25-40 years in good health. The sample consisted of blood. The gene calls are TRBV12-3 or TRBV12-4 and TRBJ2-7, with D unresolved. CDR3: CASSLNADEQYF. CDR3 sequence (DNA): TGTGCCAGCAGTTTGAACGCAGACGAGCAGTACTTC.